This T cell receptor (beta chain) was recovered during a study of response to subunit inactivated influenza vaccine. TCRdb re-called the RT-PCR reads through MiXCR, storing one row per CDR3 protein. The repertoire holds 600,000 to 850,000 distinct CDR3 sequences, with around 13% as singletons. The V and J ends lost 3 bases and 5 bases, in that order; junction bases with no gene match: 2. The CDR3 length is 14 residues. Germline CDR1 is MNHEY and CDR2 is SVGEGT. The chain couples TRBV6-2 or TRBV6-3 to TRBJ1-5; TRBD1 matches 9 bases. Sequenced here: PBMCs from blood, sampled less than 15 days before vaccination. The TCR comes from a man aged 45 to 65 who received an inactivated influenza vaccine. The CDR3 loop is CASSYTGGHQPQHF. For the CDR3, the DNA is TGTGCCAGCAGTTATACAGGGGGCCATCAGCCCCAGCATTTT.